A selection of T cell receptor beta chains follows, all from one sample in a study of response to subunit inactivated influenza vaccine. TCRdb reprocessed the RT-PCR reads with MiXCR, giving one entry per CDR3 protein. This sample has roughly 700,000 distinct CDR3 sequences, with approximately 14% found just once. The specimen was PBMCs from blood, collected roughly 2 weeks before vaccination. These receptors were collected from a man in his forties or fifties who received an inactivated influenza vaccine. CDR3s leave out the opening cysteine and the closing phenylalanine or tryptophan.

15,TRBV4-1,ASSYNRGAKSTDTQY
14,TRBV7-9,ASSAGGTLVTDTQY
13,TRBV18,ASSRGVGQGREQY
15,TRBV6-1,ASSMGSGVPNTGELF
13,TRBV5-4,ASSPPASGSYEQF
13,TRBV4-3,ASSQEAARGETQY
12,TRBV6-5,ASSYSRGRDEQY
13,TRBV4-1,ASSQGLAAPYEQY
10,TRBV20-1,SASWATGELF
15,TRBV6-5,ASSYSYSRQGYTEAF
11,TRBV29-1,SVRTGRSTEAF
12,TRBV5-1,ASSLAGITGELF
10,TRBV20-1,SARHPGNEQF
13,TRBV5-1,ASSSTGSGSYEQY
11,TRBV29-1,SARLAATYEQY
11,TRBV20-1,SASRDRDLKLF
14,TRBV30,AWSPGWAAITDTQY
11,TRBV2,ASNTDSQETQY
11,TRBV29-1,SAGPSGTDTQY
10,TRBV2,ASSVVGDRRY
12,TRBV12-3/TRBV12-4,ASSPQGQRSPLH
12,TRBV6-1,ASSARQTHTEAF
14,TRBV3-1,ASSQDRGRVSYEQY
14,TRBV4-1,ASSHLYVGLDYGYT
10,TRBV15,ATSIFRNEQF
9,TRBV7-2,ASSSALEQF
13,TRBV12-3/TRBV12-4,ASSPGEGGPYEQY
14,TRBV7-2,ASSLEASTNTGELF
13,TRBV20-1,SAESGLQNTGELF
12,TRBV7-8,ASSLDPGRTEAF
12,TRBV12-3/TRBV12-4,ASSLGQKISEQY
12,TRBV20-1,SARDRGAHNEQF
14,TRBV10-3,AISESAGGYTDTQY
14,TRBV7-2,ASSSQLAGGRETQY
14,TRBV4-1,ASSQVLGRGYEKLF
10,TRBV28,ASNTGTIEQY
13,TRBV5-1,ASSLGGRPVGTQY
12,TRBV20-1,SARGVNSYNEQF
12,TRBV12-3/TRBV12-4,ASSRREDSYEQY
13,TRBV10-3,AISDPLSGANVLT
13,TRBV4-2,ASSQGTGLYYEQY
12,TRBV12-3/TRBV12-4,ASSLLTGLGVLT
13,TRBV7-2,ASSLRARGLDEQF
10,TRBV7-2,ASSPRTYEQY
13,TRBV6-1,ASTPGAGPNYGYT
11,TRBV7-9,ASSFPILNEQF
11,TRBV10-3,AISGQGETEAF
16,TRBV14,ASSQDPRTGTFNTEAF
13,TRBV20-1,SARPINRGPYEQY
13,TRBV6-2/TRBV6-3,ASSYLPGLPYEQY
14,TRBV20-1,SARAGLAAVTDTQY
10,TRBV3-1,ASSHSTYEQY
13,TRBV3-1,ASSSDRVLRGEQF
17,TRBV5-1,ASSLASESFISYNSPLH
11,TRBV29-1,SVAPNREETQY